The source of this TCR beta chain is a study of blood T cell repertoires in COVID-19 (TCRdb year 2020). With regard to the full study: The collaborator samples originated in the United States, Italy and Spain and spanned the acute and convalescent phases of COVID-19. A de-identified subject ID, COVID-19 status, age in years and sex were almost always included in the sample metadata. The prospective study material was composed of cDNA or gDNA derived from T cells, B-cell-depleted T cells, or PBMCs. Where available, HLA class I and class II types were taken from metadata supplied by the sample provider and were not determined by assay-based typing. The samples were drawn from two sources: the first 160 participants of the ongoing ImmuneRACE study, and 1,254 subjects contributed by 6 global collaborators. The repertoires were made available in a free public database intended to serve as a resource for research on the immune response to SARS-CoV-2. Deeply sampled blood TCRbeta repertoires from subjects exposed to, actively infected with, or recovered from COVID-19 were included in the dataset.

From the cysteine through the phenylalanine, the CDR3 covers 15 amino acids. Only the CDR3 region is kept as DNA, spanning 45 bases read in frame from base 1. V sheds 0 bases and J sheds 5 bases, leaving 12 bases between their ends. Reading the germline V gene gives CDR1 SGHRS and CDR2 YFSETQ. Broader findings and caveats from the paper: Clinical and demographic metadata were provided uncurated, with the amount varying by source and participant.

Participants in the prospective study were enrolled through a virtual design, were aged roughly 18 to 90 years, and lived in approximately 25 United States geographic areas. In the prospective study, participants were assigned to cohorts based on the clinical history participants reported in a screening survey and a study questionnaire. Recovered participants in ImmuneRACE Cohort 3 were defined by two consecutive negative NP/OP PCR tests, clearance by a healthcare professional, or resolution of symptoms. In the prospective study, whole blood, serum and a nasopharyngeal or oropharyngeal swab were collected from each participant by mobile phlebotomists. Over a roughly 2-month period, participants in the prospective study had the option of providing additional blood draws and questionnaires. Before DNA extraction, blood samples from the prospective study were shipped at room temperature or frozen.

A word on this clone: There is no known antigen for this receptor. There are no base qualities to consult, and no much larger clone falls within one base.

TCRbeta CDR3 regions were amplified from genomic DNA by means of the immunoSEQ Assay, a bias-controlled multiplex PCR. The original pipeline was this. Nucleated cell counts per sample were estimated from amplification of reference gene primers within the assay. To quantify the absolute abundance of each unique TCRbeta CDR3 rearrangement, sequence reads were collapsed and filtered. For each sample, productive Simpson clonality was calculated as the square root of Simpson's diversity index over productive rearrangements. The clones in this table, taken by TCRdb from immuneACCESS, are in-frame only. Not every clone is retained; where verified, under half of the shortfall comes from an unresolved V gene, and the cause of the rest is unknown. D and trimming come from the DNA, and the V and J calls and clone size come from that table. The sample records about 330,000 clones, roughly nine tenths of which are singletons. 15% to 20% of the sample is taken by the ten largest.

The source material was PBMCs or T cells enriched from blood (not recorded which). The TCR originated in a woman aged 25 to 39 who had recovered from COVID-19. The chain employs TRBV5-1 and TRBJ1-5; the D gene is possibly TRBD1, with 5 bases matching. The bases read TGCGCCAGCAGCTTGGGCGACAGTCGGGATCAGCCCCAGCATTTT. It is translated as CASSLGDSRDQPQHF.